The 21 T cell receptor beta chains below all came from one sample that was sequenced in a study of T-cell reconstitution after alpha-beta-depleted transplantation in children. Unique molecular identifiers featured in how the TCRbeta library was prepared. MiXCR, run by TCRdb on the PCR reads, gives a single entry per CDR3 protein. The sample has some 150,000 distinct CDR3 sequences; around 8.8% are singletons. Source: PBMCs, mostly from graft donor cells, taken 180 days after TCRalphabeta/CD19-depleted stem cell transplant. The origin of the receptors is a female patient aged 2-10 years who had a stem cell transplant for congenital amegakaryocytic thrombocytopenia, so the T cells may come from the graft donor.

This clonotype has only a few counts. The CDR3 loop reads CASKLMNTEAFF. The CDR3 region has the DNA TGTGCCAGCAAGTTAATGAACACTGAAGCTTTCTTT. This rearrangement joins TRBV2 to TRBJ1-1, with D hard to call. Trimming shortened V by 7 bases and J by 0 bases, and 6 bases separated the two germline ends. CDR3 size: 12 residues. CDR1 is SNHLY, CDR2 FYNNEI, per germline.

The table lists this clonotype with many counts. The chain employs TRBV5-5 and TRBJ2-3; D remains unclear. CDR1 is SGHKS and CDR2 is YYEKEE in the germline V gene (reference sequence). This CDR3 has 13 residues. The V end lost 6 bases, the J end lost 1 base, and 9 bases lay between the germline ends. The CDR3, as DNA: TGTGCCAGCACCCTTCCGGGCACAGATACGCAGTATTTT. It specifies CASTLPGTDTQYF.

The table lists this clonotype with many counts. The chain carries TRBV5-6 and TRBJ1-6; unclear D gene. The CDR3 has 14 amino acids. Germline CDR1 and CDR2: SGHDT and YYEEEE. The V end lost 2 bases, the J end lost 11 bases, and 14 bases lay between the germline ends. The DNA of the CDR3 is TGTGCCAGCAGCTTTACCGCTCCGAGGACACCCCTCCACTTT. Translation: CASSFTAPRTPLHF.

This clonotype came up many times. The chain links TRBV5-4 to TRBJ2-1; perhaps TRBD1 as D (5 bases). The CDR3 is 15 residues long. With 1 base removed from V and 4 bases from J, the gap between germline ends came to 12 bases. Germline CDR1 is SGHNT and CDR2 is YYREEE (reference sequence). For the CDR3, the DNA is TGTGCCAGCAGCTTGAGCCAGGGTTCATACAATGAGCAGTTCTTC. Protein: CASSLSQGSYNEQFF.

This clonotype occurred many times. CDR3 in amino acids: CASSPSGGPDAEAFF. Written as DNA, the CDR3 is TGCGCCAGCAGCCCCTCCGGGGGTCCGGACGCTGAAGCTTTCTTT. J is TRBJ1-1 and V is TRBV5-1; TRBD1 might be the D (5 bases). The CDR3 has 15 amino acids. Germline CDR1 reads SGHRS; CDR2 reads YFSETQ. Trimming cost V 4 bases and J 6 bases, with 19 bases left between them.

This sequence joins TRBV20-1 and TRBJ1-1; D call uncertain. Trimming pared 1 base from V and 0 bases from J, leaving 12 bases between. The CDR3 spans 15 residues. Germline-derived CDR1 and CDR2 are DFQATT and SNEGSKA (reference sequence). CDR3 residues: CSARATRSVNTEAFF. CDR3 DNA: TGCAGTGCTAGAGCCACCCGGTCGGTGAACACTGAAGCTTTCTTT.

This clonotype has more than one count but fewer than ten. J is TRBJ1-2 and V is TRBV28, with D tentatively TRBD1 (5 bases). Germline assignment: CDR1 MDHEN and CDR2 SYDVKM. This CDR3 is 15 amino acids long. Trimming pared 3 bases from V and 6 bases from J, leaving 17 bases between. The CDR3 is CASSLTLGGGDGYTF. For the CDR3, the DNA is TGTGCCAGCAGTTTGACCCTTGGGGGTGGCGATGGCTACACCTTC.

This clonotype was counted at least ten times. The gene calls are TRBV2 and TRBJ2-7; D call uncertain. Per the germline V gene, CDR1 is SNHLY and CDR2 is FYNNEI. This CDR3 is built from 16 residues. Trimming left V 1 base short and J 3 bases short, with 16 bases between. The CDR3 protein is CASSEGASLPLYEQYF. CDR3 sequence (DNA): TGTGCCAGCAGTGAAGGGGCTAGTCTACCCCTCTACGAGCAGTACTTC.

The CDR3 spells CASGAGTPSYEQYF. In nucleotides, the CDR3 is TGTGCCAGCGGCGCCGGGACCCCCTCCTACGAGCAGTACTTC. The V call is TRBV4-2, the J call TRBJ2-7, with D tentatively TRBD1 or TRBD2 (5 bases each). The V gene lost 8 bases and the J gene lost 0 bases, with 14 bases spanning the gap. The germline CDR1 and CDR2 sequences are LGHNA and YNFKEQ. The CDR3 runs to 14 residues.

This clonotype has more than one count but fewer than ten. The genes are TRBV20-1 and TRBJ1-6; D may be TRBD1 (6 bases). The CDR3 covers 16 residues. From germline, CDR1 is DFQATT and CDR2 SNEGSKA (reference sequence). CDR3 in amino acids: CSAAATTGRANSPLHF. CDR3 in DNA: TGCAGCGCTGCGGCAACTACAGGGAGGGCTAATTCACCCCTCCACTTT.

This clonotype was detected ten times or more. Here the CDR3 DNA reads TGTGCCATCAGTGATTTCTTGGAGGGAGGCCCGTTTAATGAGCAGTTCTTC. It yields the protein CAISDFLEGGPFNEQFF. The gene calls are TRBV10-3 and TRBJ2-1, with D perhaps matching TRBD2 (6 bases). The CDR3 has 17 amino acids. Per the germline V gene, CDR1 is ENHRY and CDR2 is SYGVKD. V was trimmed by 3 bases and J by 7 bases, leaving 22 bases between them.

This clonotype was seen a handful of times. The CDR3 spells CASSSRTPNTEAFF. CDR3 in DNA: TGTGCCAGCAGCTCGAGGACACCGAACACTGAAGCTTTCTTT. This rearrangement joins TRBV5-4 to TRBJ1-1, with TRBD1 as a possible D gene (5 bases). CDR1 is SGHNT and CDR2 is YYREEE in the germline V gene (reference sequence). The CDR3 spans 14 residues. With 3 bases removed from V and 1 base from J, the gap between germline ends came to 10 bases.

This clonotype appeared many times. The J gene is TRBJ2-2, the V gene TRBV28; perhaps D is TRBD1 or TRBD2 (5 bases each). The germline V gene encodes CDR1 MDHEN and CDR2 SYDVKM. V was trimmed by 7 bases and J by 0 bases, leaving 21 bases between them. The CDR3 sequence is 18 residues long. The CDR3 loop is CASNTDWTRAANTGELFF. CDR3 in DNA: TGTGCCAGCAACACGGACTGGACCAGGGCTGCGAACACCGGGGAGCTGTTTTTT.

This chain joins TRBV5-5 and TRBJ1-2; tentative D call: TRBD1 (6 bases). Germline V gene data show CDR1 as SGHKS and CDR2 as YYEKEE (reference sequence). Trimming removed 1 base at V and 6 bases at J, with 13 bases between. CDR3 length: 14 amino acids. The CDR3 region is CASSLSTGRDGYTF. DNA of the CDR3: TGTGCCAGCAGCTTGTCAACAGGGAGGGATGGCTACACCTTC.

As to this clonotype: A read error may be the cause here, since a much bigger clone is one base away. DNA of the CDR3: TGCGCCAGCAGCTTGGGGCAGATCAATCAGCAGTTCTTC. This translates into CASSLGQINQQFF. The rearrangement uses TRBV5-1 and TRBJ2-1; D is ambiguous. The CDR3 extends over 13 amino acids. Germline lookup yields CDR1 SGHRS and CDR2 YFSETQ.

V gene TRBV29-1 combines with J gene TRBJ2-3; possibly TRBD1 for D (5 bases). This CDR3 spans 13 amino acids. V was shortened by 3 bases and J by 2 bases, with 9 bases between the two germline ends. CDR1 is SQVTM and CDR2 is ANQGSEA in the germline V gene. The CDR3: CSVERQTTDTQYF. CDR3 sequence (DNA): TGCAGCGTTGAGCGACAGACCACAGATACGCAGTATTTT.

This clonotype has at least ten counts. The genes are TRBV10-3 and TRBJ2-5; D not certain. Trimming removed 3 bases from V and 7 bases from J, with 15 bases in between. CDR3 length: 14 residues. The germline V gene has CDR1 ENHRY and CDR2 SYGVKD. This chain's CDR3 is CAISDMLERVTQYF. CDR3 nucleotides: TGTGCCATCAGTGATATGCTCGAAAGGGTGACCCAGTACTTC.

Only a few counts were recorded for this clonotype. CDR3 DNA sequence: TGTGCCAGTAGTATGGGGTTTGGGACCTACAATGAGCAGTTCTTC. Translating gives CASSMGFGTYNEQFF. The chain recombines TRBV19 with TRBJ2-1; D is ambiguous. CDR1 and CDR2 (germline): LNHDA, SQIVND (reference sequence). This CDR3 is 15 amino acids long. V was shortened by 3 bases and J by 2 bases, with 11 bases between the two germline ends.

This chain links TRBV5-1 with TRBJ2-3; D is possibly TRBD2 (6 bases). Looked up from germline, CDR1 is SGHRS and CDR2 is YFSETQ. V was pared by 2 bases and J by 0 bases, with 13 bases between. The CDR3 is 16 residues long. DNA of the CDR3: TGCGCCAGCAGCTTTCTAGCGCTCGAGAGCACAGATACGCAGTATTTT. Protein: CASSFLALESTDTQYF.

This clonotype has ten or more counts. The CDR3, as DNA: TGCGCCAGCCGGGAGGCTGGGGGCACAGATACGCAGTATTTT. Translating it yields CASREAGGTDTQYF. The rearrangement links TRBV5-1 to TRBJ2-3; 7 nucleotides match TRBD2. The germline V gene has CDR1 SGHRS and CDR2 YFSETQ. The CDR3 totals 14 residues. V dropped 7 bases and J dropped 1; count of bases not matched to a gene: 6.

This clonotype was seen repeatedly, ten times or more. This chain links TRBV2 with TRBJ1-1; D call uncertain. This CDR3 comprises 14 residues. V was pared by 0 bases and J by 3 bases, with 8 bases between. Germline CDR1 SNHLY, CDR2 FYNNEI. The CDR3 is CASSEAVGDTEAFF. For the CDR3, the DNA is TGTGCCAGCAGTGAAGCTGTAGGAGACACTGAAGCTTTCTTT.